What follows is one T cell receptor (beta chain) and its context. The CDR3 spans 15 residues. After removal of 3 bases from V and 0 bases from J, the junction contained 4 bases not matched to a gene. Germline V gene lookup returns CDR1 SEHNR and CDR2 FQNEAQ (reference sequence). Time point defined: pre-sensitization, week 0. Treatment indicated: therapeutic diphenylcyclopropenone sensitization with weekly scalp DPC. Those who donated were patients with alopecia, 18 to 70 years of age, and suitable for DPC. The data are from a study of human T cells and chemical hapten exposure. Study details: Mostly female, the patients presented with alopecia areata, totalis or universalis. Minor pooled library volume differences mainly drove per-sample TCR yield variation.

How the authors handled the data: Per sample, the median was about 95,000 TCRs, with values from 23,224 to 690,600. TCRdb re-called the RACE reads with MiXCR, one entry per CDR3 protein. The V and J calls and clone size are TCRdb's, not the authors'. The repertoire has about 120,000 distinct CDR3 sequences, roughly 13% of them found once; the top ten carry approximately 3%. The sequence came from a woman aged 18-29 years with alopecia areata. Some clones in this sample may be carry-over from other donors' samples. The sample was whole blood, taken in connection with sensitization to the hapten diphenylcyclopropenone (DPC). The genes are TRBV7-9 and TRBJ2-7; 8 bases align to TRBD2. The CDR3 nucleotides read TGTGCCAGCAGCTTTCTAGCGGGTAGCTCCTACGAGCAGTACTTC. It codes for CASSFLAGSSYEQYF.